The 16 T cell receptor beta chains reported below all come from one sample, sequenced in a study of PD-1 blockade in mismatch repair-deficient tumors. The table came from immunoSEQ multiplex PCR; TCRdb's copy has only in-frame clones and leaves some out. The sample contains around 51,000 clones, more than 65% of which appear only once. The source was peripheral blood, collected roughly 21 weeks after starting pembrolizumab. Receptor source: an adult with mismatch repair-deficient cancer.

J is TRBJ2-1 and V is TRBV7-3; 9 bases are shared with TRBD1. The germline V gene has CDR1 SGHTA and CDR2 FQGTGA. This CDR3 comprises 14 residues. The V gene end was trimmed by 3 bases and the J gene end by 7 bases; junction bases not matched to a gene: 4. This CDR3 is CASSFDRGSNEQFF. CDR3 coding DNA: TGTGCCAGCAGCTTCGACAGGGGGTCTAATGAGCAGTTCTTC. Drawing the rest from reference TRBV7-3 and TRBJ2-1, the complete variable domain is GAGVSQTPSNKVTEKGKYVELRCDPISGHTALYWYRQSLGQGPEFLIYFQGTGAADDSGLPNDRFFAVRPEGSVSTLKIQRTERGDSAVYLCASSFDRGSNEQFFGPGTRLTVL.

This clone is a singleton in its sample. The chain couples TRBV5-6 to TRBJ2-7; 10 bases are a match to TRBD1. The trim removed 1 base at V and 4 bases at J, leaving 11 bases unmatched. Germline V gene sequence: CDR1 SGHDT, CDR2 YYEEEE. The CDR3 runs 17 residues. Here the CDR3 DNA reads TGTGCCAGCAGCTTGTTCCGAGGGGACAGGGGCGAATACGAGCAGTACTTC. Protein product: CASSLFRGDRGEYEQYF.

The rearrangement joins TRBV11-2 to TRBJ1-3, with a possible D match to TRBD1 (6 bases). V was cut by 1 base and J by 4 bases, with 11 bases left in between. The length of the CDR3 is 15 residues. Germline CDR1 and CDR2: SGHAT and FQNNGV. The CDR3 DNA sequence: TGTGCCAGCAGCTTAGGACCCGGGGGCGGAAACACCATATATTTT. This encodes CASSLGPGGGNTIYF.

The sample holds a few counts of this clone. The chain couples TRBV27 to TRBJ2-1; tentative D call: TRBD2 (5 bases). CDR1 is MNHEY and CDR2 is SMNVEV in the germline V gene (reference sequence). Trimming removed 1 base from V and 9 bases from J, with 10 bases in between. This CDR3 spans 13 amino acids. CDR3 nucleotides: TGTGCCAGCAGTTTATTAGGGAGTGCTGAGCAGTTCTTC. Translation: CASSLLGSAEQFF.

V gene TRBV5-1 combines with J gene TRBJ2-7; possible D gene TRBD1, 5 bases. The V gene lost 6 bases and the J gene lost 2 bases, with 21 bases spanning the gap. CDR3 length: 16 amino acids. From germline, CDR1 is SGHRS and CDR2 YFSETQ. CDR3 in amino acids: CASTWDGHPPPYEQYF. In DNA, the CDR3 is TGCGCCAGCACGTGGGATGGACACCCGCCGCCCTACGAGCAGTACTTC.

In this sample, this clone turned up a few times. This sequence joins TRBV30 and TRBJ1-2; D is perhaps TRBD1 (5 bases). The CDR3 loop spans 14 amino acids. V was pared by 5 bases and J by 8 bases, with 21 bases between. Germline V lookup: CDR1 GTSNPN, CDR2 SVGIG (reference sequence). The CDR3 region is CAWGRDGASEGYTF. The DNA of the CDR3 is TGTGCCTGGGGAAGGGACGGTGCTTCGGAGGGCTACACCTTC.

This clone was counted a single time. CDR3 protein: CSVGYGREGYEQYF. CDR3 nucleotide sequence: TGCAGCGTTGGGTACGGCCGGGAGGGGTACGAGCAGTACTTC. The chain is built from TRBV29-1 and TRBJ2-7; 8 bases fit TRBD2. This CDR3 has 14 amino acids. CDR1 SQVTM and CDR2 ANQGSEA come from the germline V gene. Trimming removed 4 bases from V and 4 bases from J; junction bases left unmatched: 9.

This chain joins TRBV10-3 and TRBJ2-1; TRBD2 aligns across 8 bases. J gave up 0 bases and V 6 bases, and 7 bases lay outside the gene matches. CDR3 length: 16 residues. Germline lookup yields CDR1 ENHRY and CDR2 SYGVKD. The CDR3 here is CAISLLGTSSYNEQFF. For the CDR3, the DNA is TGTGCCATCAGCCTCCTCGGGACTAGCTCCTACAATGAGCAGTTCTTC.

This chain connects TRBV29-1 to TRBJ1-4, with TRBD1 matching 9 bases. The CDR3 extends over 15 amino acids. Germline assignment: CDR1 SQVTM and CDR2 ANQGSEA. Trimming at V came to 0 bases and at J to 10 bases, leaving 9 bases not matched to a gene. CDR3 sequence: CSVEDSRTGVGKLFF. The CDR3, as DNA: TGCAGCGTTGAAGATTCCCGGACAGGGGTCGGAAAACTGTTTTTT.

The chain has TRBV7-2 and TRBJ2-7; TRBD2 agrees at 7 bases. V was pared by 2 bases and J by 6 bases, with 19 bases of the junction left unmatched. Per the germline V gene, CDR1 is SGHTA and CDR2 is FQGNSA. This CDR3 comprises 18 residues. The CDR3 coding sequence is TGTGCCAGCAGCTTACGTGCGGGAGTAATATCCCTAACCGGCGAGCAGTACTTC. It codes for CASSLRAGVISLTGEQYF. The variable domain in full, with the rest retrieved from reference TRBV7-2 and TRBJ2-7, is GAGVSQSPSNKVTEKGKDVELRCDPISGHTALYWYRQSLGQGLEFLIYFQGNSAPDKSGLPSDRFSAERTGGSVSTLTIQRTQQEDSAVYLCASSLRAGVISLTGEQYFGPGTRLTVT.

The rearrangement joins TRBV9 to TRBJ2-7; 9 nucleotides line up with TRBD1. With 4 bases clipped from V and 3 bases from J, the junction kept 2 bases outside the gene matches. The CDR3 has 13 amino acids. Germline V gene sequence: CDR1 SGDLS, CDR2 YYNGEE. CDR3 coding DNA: TGTGCCAGCAGCCCGGGACAGGGCTACGAGCAGTACTTC. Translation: CASSPGQGYEQYF.

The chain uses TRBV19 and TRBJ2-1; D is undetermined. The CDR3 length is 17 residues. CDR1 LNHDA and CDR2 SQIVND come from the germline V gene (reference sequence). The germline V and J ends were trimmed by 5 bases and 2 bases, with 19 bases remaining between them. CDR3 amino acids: CASSPPATWATYNEQFF. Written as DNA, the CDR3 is TGTGCCAGTAGTCCACCCGCCACTTGGGCGACCTACAATGAGCAGTTCTTC.

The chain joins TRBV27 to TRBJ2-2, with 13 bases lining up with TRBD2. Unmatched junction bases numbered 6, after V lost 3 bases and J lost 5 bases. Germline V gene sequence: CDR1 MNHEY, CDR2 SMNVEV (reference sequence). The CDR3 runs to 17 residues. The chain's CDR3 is CASSFFGTSGNTGELFF. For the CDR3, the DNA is TGTGCCAGCAGTTTCTTCGGGACTAGCGGGAATACCGGGGAGCTGTTTTTT.

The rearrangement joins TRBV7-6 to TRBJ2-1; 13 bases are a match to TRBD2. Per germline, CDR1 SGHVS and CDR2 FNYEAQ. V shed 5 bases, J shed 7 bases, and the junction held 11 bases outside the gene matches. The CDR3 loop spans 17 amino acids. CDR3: CASSEGLAGTPGNEQFF. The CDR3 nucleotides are TGTGCCAGCAGCGAGGGACTAGCGGGGACTCCGGGGAATGAGCAGTTCTTC.

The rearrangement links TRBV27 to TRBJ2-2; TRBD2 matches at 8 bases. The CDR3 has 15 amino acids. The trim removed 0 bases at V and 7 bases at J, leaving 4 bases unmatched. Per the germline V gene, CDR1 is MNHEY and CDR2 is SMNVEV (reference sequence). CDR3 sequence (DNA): TGTGCCAGCAGTTTATCGTTAGCGGGAATCGGGGAGCTGTTTTTT. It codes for CASSLSLAGIGELFF.

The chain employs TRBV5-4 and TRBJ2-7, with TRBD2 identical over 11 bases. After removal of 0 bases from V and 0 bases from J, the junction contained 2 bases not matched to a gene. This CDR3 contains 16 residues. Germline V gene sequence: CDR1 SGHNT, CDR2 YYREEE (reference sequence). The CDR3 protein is CASSLVTSGGSYEQYF. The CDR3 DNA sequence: TGTGCCAGCAGCTTGGTTACTAGCGGGGGCTCCTACGAGCAGTACTTC.